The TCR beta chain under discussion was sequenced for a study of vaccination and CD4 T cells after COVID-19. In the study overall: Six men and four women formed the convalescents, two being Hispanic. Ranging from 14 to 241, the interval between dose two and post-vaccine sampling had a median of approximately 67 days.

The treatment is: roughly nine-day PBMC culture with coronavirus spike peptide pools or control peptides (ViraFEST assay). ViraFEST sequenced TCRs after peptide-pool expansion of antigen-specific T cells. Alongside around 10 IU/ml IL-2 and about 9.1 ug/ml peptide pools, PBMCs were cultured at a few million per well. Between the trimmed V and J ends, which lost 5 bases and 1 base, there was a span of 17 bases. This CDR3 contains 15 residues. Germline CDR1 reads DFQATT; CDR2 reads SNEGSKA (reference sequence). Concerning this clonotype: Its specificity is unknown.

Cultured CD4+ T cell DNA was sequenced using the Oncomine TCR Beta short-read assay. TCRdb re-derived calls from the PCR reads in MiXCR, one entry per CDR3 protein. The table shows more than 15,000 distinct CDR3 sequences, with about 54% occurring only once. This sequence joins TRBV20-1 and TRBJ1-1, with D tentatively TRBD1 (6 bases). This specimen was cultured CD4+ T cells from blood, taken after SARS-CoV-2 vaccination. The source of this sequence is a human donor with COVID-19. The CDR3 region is CSARLQGRANTEAFF. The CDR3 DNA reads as TGCAGTGCTCGACTCCAGGGGAGGGCGAACACTGAAGCTTTCTTT.